These 8 T cell receptor beta chains share one sample of origin, sequenced in a study of cytomegalovirus exposure and HLA in healthy donors. PCR involved 60 Vbeta and 13 Jbeta primers. The repertoire was sequenced with immunoSEQ multiplex PCR; TCRdb's copy has only in-frame clones and lacks some. This sample has 250,000 to 300,000 clones, with around 90% found just once. The specimen sequenced was PBMCs. The receptors originated from a girl aged 2-10 years in good health and CMV-seronegative.

This chain connects TRBV5-1 to TRBJ1-3, with TRBD1 identical over 8 bases. This CDR3 is 15 amino acids long. The V segment lost 4 bases and the J segment 3 bases; nucleotides outside the gene matches: 6. Germline V CDR1 and CDR2: SGHRS, YFSETQ. This CDR3 is CASSPTGDLGNTIYF. Written as DNA, the CDR3 is TGCGCCAGCAGCCCGACAGGGGATCTTGGAAACACCATATATTTT.

The J gene is TRBJ2-5, the V gene TRBV7-6, with 7 bases fitting TRBD1. V lost 5 bases and J lost 0; bases outside the gene matches: 6. The germline gives CDR1 SGHVS, CDR2 FNYEAQ. The length of the CDR3 is 15 residues. Written as DNA, the CDR3 is TGTGCCAGCAGCCCAAAGGGACAGAACCAAGAGACCCAGTACTTC. This codes for CASSPKGQNQETQYF.

The genes are TRBV19 and TRBJ2-7; TRBD2 aligns across 7 bases. V lost 0 bases and J lost 1; bases outside the gene matches: 3. Germline V lookup: CDR1 LNHDA, CDR2 SQIVND (reference sequence). The CDR3 is 15 residues long. The CDR3 nucleotides are TGTGCCAGTAGTATAGAGGCGGGAGTGTCCTACGAGCAGTACTTC. Protein: CASSIEAGVSYEQYF.

The chain recombines TRBV5-5 with TRBJ1-1; D may be TRBD1 (6 bases). The CDR3 loop spans 13 amino acids. The germline V gene has CDR1 SGHKS and CDR2 YYEKEE (reference sequence). The V end lost 6 bases, the J end lost 4 bases, and 13 bases lay between the germline ends. DNA of the CDR3: TGTGCCAGCAAGAGGGGGACCGGCACTGAAGCTTTCTTT. It codes for CASKRGTGTEAFF.

V usage is TRBV7-8 and J usage is TRBJ2-1, with unresolved D. This CDR3 region has 14 residues. From germline, CDR1 is SGHVS and CDR2 FQNEAQ. V was shortened by 5 bases and J by 1 base, with 9 bases between the two germline ends. This CDR3 reads CASSPKASYNEQFF. Written as DNA, the CDR3 is TGTGCCAGCAGCCCTAAAGCGTCCTACAATGAGCAGTTCTTC.

About this clone itself: In the same sample, other DNA sequences code for this CDR3. The genes are TRBV2 and TRBJ2-6; D not certain. The CDR3 runs to 12 residues. The V and J ends lost 8 bases and 2 bases respectively, with 4 bases between them. Germline V gene sequence: CDR1 SNHLY, CDR2 FYNNEI. The CDR3 DNA reads as TGTGCCAGCGAGACTGGGGCCAACGTCCTGACTTTC. This gives the protein CASETGANVLTF.

The chain joins TRBV5-5 to TRBJ2-2, with 10 positions matching TRBD1. The CDR3 contains 16 residues. V trimming: 4 bases; J trimming: 5 bases; junction bases outside the gene matches: 8. Germline V gene data show CDR1 as SGHKS and CDR2 as YYEKEE (reference sequence). The CDR3 nucleotides are TGTGCCAGCAGCCCCCGGGTGGGACAGGGGACCGGGGAGCTGTTTTTT. Residues: CASSPRVGQGTGELFF.

The chain couples TRBV7-8 to TRBJ2-7, with no clear D. CDR3 length: 14 residues. The V gene's germline CDR1 is SGHVS and CDR2 FQNEAQ. Trimming shortened V by 0 bases and J by 0 bases, and 6 bases separated the two germline ends. The CDR3 nucleotides are TGTGCCAGCAGCTTAGCCGGTTTCTCCTACGAGCAGTACTTC. It translates to CASSLAGFSYEQYF.